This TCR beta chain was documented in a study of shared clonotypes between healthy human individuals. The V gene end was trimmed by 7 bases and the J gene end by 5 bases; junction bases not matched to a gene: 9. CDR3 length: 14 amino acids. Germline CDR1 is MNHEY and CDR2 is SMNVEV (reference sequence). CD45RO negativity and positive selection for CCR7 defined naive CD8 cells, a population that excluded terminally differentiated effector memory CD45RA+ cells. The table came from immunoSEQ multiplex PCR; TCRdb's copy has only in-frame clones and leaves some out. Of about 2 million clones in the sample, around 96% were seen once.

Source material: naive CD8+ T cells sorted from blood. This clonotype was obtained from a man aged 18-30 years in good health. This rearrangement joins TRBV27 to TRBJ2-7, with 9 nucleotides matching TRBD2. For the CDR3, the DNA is TGTGCCAGCATCCTGGGACTAGCTTCCCACGAGCAGTACTTC. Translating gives CASILGLASHEQYF.